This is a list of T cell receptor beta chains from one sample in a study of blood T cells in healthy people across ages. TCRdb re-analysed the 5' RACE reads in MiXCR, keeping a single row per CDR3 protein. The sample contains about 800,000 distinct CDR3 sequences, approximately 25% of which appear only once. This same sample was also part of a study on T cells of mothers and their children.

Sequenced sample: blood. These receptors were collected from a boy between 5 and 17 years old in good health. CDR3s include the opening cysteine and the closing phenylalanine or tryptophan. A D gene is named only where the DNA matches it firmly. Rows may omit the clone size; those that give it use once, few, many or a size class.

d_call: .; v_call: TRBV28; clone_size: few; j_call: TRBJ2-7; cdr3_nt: TGTGCCAGCAGTCCCCGGGCGGGCCTTTCCTACTACGAGCAGTACTTC; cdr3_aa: CASSPRAGLSYYEQYF
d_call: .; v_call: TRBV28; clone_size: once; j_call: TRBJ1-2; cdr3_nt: TGTGCCAGCAGAGACGGGACAACTCTCTATGGCTACACCTTC; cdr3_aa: CASRDGTTLYGYTF
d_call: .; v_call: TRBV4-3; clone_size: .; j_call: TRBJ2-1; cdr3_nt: TGCGCCAGCAGCCAAGATCGGACTCTAGGTGAGCAGTTCTTC; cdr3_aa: CASSQDRTLGEQFF
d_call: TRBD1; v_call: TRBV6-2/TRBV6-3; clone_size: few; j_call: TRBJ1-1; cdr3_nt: TGTGCCAGCAGTTACCGGCAGGGGGAAGTTGGCACTGAAGCTTTCTTT; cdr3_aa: CASSYRQGEVGTEAFF
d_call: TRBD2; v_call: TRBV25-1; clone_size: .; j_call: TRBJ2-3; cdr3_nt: TGTGCCAGCAGTGAACCTAGCGGGGGGCCCACAGATACGCAGTATTTT; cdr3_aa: CASSEPSGGPTDTQYF
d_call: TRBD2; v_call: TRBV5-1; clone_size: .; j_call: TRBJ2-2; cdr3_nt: TGCGCCAGCAGCCTGACTAGCGGGAGTAGTACCGGGGAGCTGTTTTTT; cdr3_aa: CASSLTSGSSTGELFF
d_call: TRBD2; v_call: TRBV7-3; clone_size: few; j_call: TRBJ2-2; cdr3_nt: TGTGCCAGCAGGCTTAATAGCGGGGGGAACACCGGGGAGCTGTTTTTT; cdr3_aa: CASRLNSGGNTGELFF
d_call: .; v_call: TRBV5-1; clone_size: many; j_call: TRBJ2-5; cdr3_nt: TGCGCCAGCAAGCCCCCGGGCGGCCAAGAGACCCAGTACTTC; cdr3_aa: CASKPPGGQETQYF
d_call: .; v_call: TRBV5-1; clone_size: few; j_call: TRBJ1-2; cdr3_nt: TGCGCCAGCAGCTTCTTACTAAGAGGACGGGAGAACTATGGCTACACCTTC; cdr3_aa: CASSFLLRGRENYGYTF
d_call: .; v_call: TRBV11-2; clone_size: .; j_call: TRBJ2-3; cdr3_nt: TGTGCCAGCAGCTTACGGCCACTCCCCAACCCAGATACGCAGTATTTT; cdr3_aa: CASSLRPLPNPDTQYF